Reported below is one T cell receptor beta chain. Read coverage stops 3 residues before the CDR3 terminus; the germline J gene supplies the remainder. Assay used: immunoSEQ multiplex PCR; TCRdb lists only in-frame clones, some missing. The specimen's table records about 36,000 clones. These data originate in a study of T cells in women clearing cervical HPV infection. With 3 bases clipped from V and 2 bases from J, the junction kept 7 bases outside the gene matches. The germline V gene encodes CDR1 SNHLY and CDR2 FYNNEI. This CDR3 region has 16 residues. The specimen sequenced was blood buffy coat. The sequence was collected from a woman between 18 and 70 years old with a cervical HPV16 infection that either progressed to CIN3+ or cleared (not recorded which). The chain employs TRBV2 and TRBJ2-1; the match to TRBD2 covers 7 bases. The sequenced CDR3 bases are TGTGCCAGCAGTGAGCGGCGGGAGTTCCCCTACAATGAG. Translated: CASSERREFPYNE. In full, the CDR3 reads CASSERREFPYNEQFF.